A single sample is the source of the 12 T cell receptor beta chains below, sequenced in a study of cytomegalovirus exposure and HLA in healthy donors. This PCR relied on a set of 60 Vbeta primers and 13 Jbeta primers. Method: immunoSEQ multiplex PCR; TCRdb's copy keeps in-frame clones and lacks some. The table lists around 140,000 clones, around four fifths of them singletons. The sequencing sample was made of PBMCs. These TCRs come from a man aged 40-50 years in good health and CMV-seronegative.

The J gene is TRBJ2-7, the V gene TRBV9, with D hard to call. This CDR3 contains 14 residues. Germline V gene sequence: CDR1 SGDLS, CDR2 YYNGEE. V was trimmed by 0 bases and J by 2 bases, leaving 9 bases between them. The CDR3 loop is CASSVGVLPYEQYF. CDR3 nucleotides: TGTGCCAGCAGCGTAGGCGTCCTCCCCTACGAGCAGTACTTC.

The chain combines TRBV2 with TRBJ1-6; 7 bases match TRBD1. This CDR3 is 13 amino acids long. CDR1 is SNHLY, CDR2 FYNNEI, per germline. V was clipped by 6 bases and J by 10 bases; unmatched bases: 6. CDR3 sequence: CASRQGSGSPLHF. In nucleotides, the CDR3 is TGTGCCAGCAGACAGGGGAGTGGCTCACCCCTCCACTTT.

The gene calls are TRBV27 and TRBJ2-1, with D tentatively TRBD2 (6 bases). CDR3 length equals 12 residues. V was trimmed by 9 bases and J by 7 bases, leaving 13 bases between them. Per germline, CDR1 MNHEY and CDR2 SMNVEV (reference sequence). The CDR3 loop is CASCTSWNEQFF. The CDR3 coding sequence is TGTGCCAGTTGCACTAGCTGGAATGAGCAGTTCTTC.

V and J are TRBV5-1 and TRBJ1-2; D unclear. Looked up from germline, CDR1 is SGHRS and CDR2 is YFSETQ. V was pared by 1 base and J by 8 bases, with 12 bases between. The CDR3 loop spans 13 amino acids. CDR3 region: CASSLNSQKGYTF. Written as DNA, the CDR3 is TGCGCCAGCAGCTTGAACAGTCAAAAGGGCTACACCTTC.

J is TRBJ2-7 and V is TRBV7-9; D might be TRBD1 (5 bases). V was cut by 3 bases and J by 5 bases, with 8 bases left in between. The CDR3 length is 12 residues. Per germline, CDR1 SEHNR and CDR2 FQNEAQ (reference sequence). CDR3 amino acids: CASSFQGNEQYF. The CDR3 nucleotides read TGTGCCAGCAGCTTCCAGGGAAACGAGCAGTACTTC.

The chain joins TRBV6-5 to TRBJ2-2, with 8 positions matching TRBD1. The V and J ends lost 0 bases and 6 bases, in that order; junction bases with no gene match: 3. Germline assignment: CDR1 MNHEY and CDR2 SVGAGI. The CDR3 loop spans 15 amino acids. CDR3 loop: CASSYSRTGSGELFF. DNA of the CDR3: TGTGCCAGCAGTTACTCGAGGACAGGGTCCGGGGAGCTGTTTTTT.

The chain employs TRBV2 and TRBJ1-6, with TRBD1 matching over 8 bases. The CDR3 consists of 13 residues. J gave up 9 bases and V 11 bases, and 9 bases lay outside the gene matches. Germline loops: CDR1 SNHLY, CDR2 FYNNEI. The CDR3 DNA follows: TGTGCCTGCAACCGGGACAGGACTTCACCCCTCCACTTT. It translates to CACNRDRTSPLHF. The full variable domain, with the rest looked up from reference TRBV2 and TRBJ1-6, is EPEVTQTPSHQVTQMGQEVILRCVPISNHLYFYWYRQILGQKVEFLVSFYNNEISEKSEIFDDQFSVERPDGSNFTLKIRSTKLEDSAMYFCACNRDRTSPLHFGNGTRLTVT.

The chain carries TRBV4-2 and TRBJ2-7; 9 bases match TRBD2. The V gene's germline CDR1 is LGHNA and CDR2 YNFKEQ. The CDR3 sequence is 17 residues long. Trimming at V came to 1 base and at J to 5 bases, leaving 12 bases not matched to a gene. The CDR3 loop reads CASSQALKREVLDEQYF. The CDR3 bases are TGTGCCAGCAGCCAAGCTCTGAAGCGGGAGGTATTAGACGAGCAGTACTTC.

This chain links TRBV28 with TRBJ1-5; 10 bases are a match to TRBD1. The length of the CDR3 is 16 residues. Germline V CDR1 and CDR2: MDHEN, SYDVKM. Losses at the gene ends were 6 bases for V and 5 bases for J; bases not matched to a gene: 10. CDR3 nucleotide sequence: TGTGCCAGCAGCATTTTAGACAGGGGGCTCCATCAGCCCCAGCATTTT. Encoded protein: CASSILDRGLHQPQHF.

The V and J genes are TRBV2 and TRBJ1-2, with unresolved D. Trimming took 7 bases from V and 3 from J, leaving 6 bases between them. The CDR3 is 11 amino acids. CDR1 is SNHLY, CDR2 FYNNEI, per germline. The CDR3 sequence is CASINYYGYTF. In nucleotides, the CDR3 is TGTGCCAGCATAAACTACTATGGCTACACCTTC.

The chain carries TRBV7-9 and TRBJ2-5, with TRBD1 as a possible D gene (6 bases). V gave up 4 bases and J gave up 0 bases, with 12 bases separating them. This CDR3 region has 15 residues. Germline V gene sequence: CDR1 SEHNR, CDR2 FQNEAQ (reference sequence). CDR3 amino acids: CASSSIDRNQETQYF. CDR3 nucleotides: TGTGCCAGCAGCTCCATCGACAGGAACCAAGAGACCCAGTACTTC.

The J gene is TRBJ2-1, the V gene TRBV19, with D tentatively TRBD1 (5 bases). V was shortened by 0 bases and J by 5 bases, with 11 bases between the two germline ends. From germline, CDR1 is LNHDA and CDR2 SQIVND (reference sequence). The CDR3 sequence is 15 residues long. CDR3 region: CASSIDSQGHNEQFF. The CDR3 region has the DNA TGTGCCAGTAGTATAGATTCCCAGGGCCACAATGAGCAGTTCTTC.